This T cell receptor beta chain was recovered during a study of graft-versus-host responses after intestinal transplantation. For the study at large: Each recipient received anti-thymocyte globulin induction, then tacrolimus and steroids for about 3 years.

Generated by immunoSEQ multiplex PCR, the TCRdb table keeps only in-frame clones and is missing some. Here the sample spans roughly 120,000 clones, approximately 95% being singletons. Of note for this clone: Its antigen is unidentified.

Study-wide results and caveats: Ileal or blood samples showed some GvH clones first, and such clones were also found in recipient marrow.

Trimming cost V 6 bases and J 9 bases, with 15 bases left between them. The CDR3 covers 13 residues. Germline-derived CDR1 and CDR2 are SGHTA and FQGNSA. This TCR came from a human donor who received an intestinal transplant. The specimen was unstimulated CD8+ T cells sorted from spleen or lymph node cells, collected before intestinal transplant. This chain uses TRBV7-2 with TRBJ1-5; possible D gene TRBD1, 6 bases. The CDR3 sequence: CASSYKGGRPQHF. The CDR3 DNA follows: TGTGCCAGCAGTTATAAAGGGGGAAGGCCCCAGCATTTT.